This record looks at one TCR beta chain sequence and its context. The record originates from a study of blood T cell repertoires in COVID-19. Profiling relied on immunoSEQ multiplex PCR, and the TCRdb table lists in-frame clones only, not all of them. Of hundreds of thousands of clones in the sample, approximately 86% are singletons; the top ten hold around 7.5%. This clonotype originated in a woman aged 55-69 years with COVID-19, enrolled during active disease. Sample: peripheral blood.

The CDR3 reads CASSKGEDGNEKLFF. In DNA, the CDR3 is TGTGCCAGCAGCAAAGGCGAAGATGGTAATGAAAAACTGTTTTTT. The chain carries TRBV21-1 and TRBJ1-4. TRBV21-1 is deemed a pseudogene. The CDR3 covers 15 residues.